Below, 8 T cell receptor beta chains from the same sample are listed, as sequenced in a study of T cell repertoires in cytomegalovirus infection. Using its own MiXCR run on the reads, TCRdb lists one record per CDR3 protein. The sample has over 250,000 distinct CDR3 sequences; under 30% are singletons. Sequencing was performed on PBMCs. The receptors stem from a human donor in good health (CMV status not recorded). Some clones in this sample may be carry-over from other donors' samples.

In its sample, this clonotype was seen once. The genes are TRBV19 and TRBJ1-5; no definite D call. The V gene's germline CDR1 is LNHDA and CDR2 SQIVND (reference sequence). V was pared by 2 bases and J by 4 bases, with 18 bases between. This CDR3 region has 17 residues. CDR3 sequence (DNA): TGTGCCAGTAGTATAATTGATAAGGTCCTCGCGAATCAGCCCCAGCATTTT. This translates into CASSIIDKVLANQPQHF.

This clonotype was counted between two and nine times. The chain joins TRBV28 to TRBJ2-3; D may be TRBD1 or TRBD2 (6 bases each). The CDR3 contains 15 residues. Germline V gene data show CDR1 as MDHEN and CDR2 as SYDVKM. The ends were cut back, 2 bases at V and 2 bases at J, with 11 bases in the middle. CDR3 loop: CASSLGGRFTDTQYF. CDR3 in DNA: TGTGCCAGCAGTTTAGGGGGGCGGTTCACAGATACGCAGTATTTT.

This clonotype was seen a handful of times. The rearrangement joins TRBV5-5 to TRBJ2-7; 9 bases map to TRBD2. Germline CDR1 SGHKS, CDR2 YYEKEE (reference sequence). The CDR3 is made up of 17 amino acids. With V trimmed by 4 bases and J by 2 bases, 13 bases remained unmatched. Written as DNA, the CDR3 is TGTGCCAGCAGCCCTCACCCCACTAGCGGGCCAACCTACGAGCAGTACTTC. Translating gives CASSPHPTSGPTYEQYF.

This sequence joins TRBV7-9 and TRBJ2-3; unclear D gene. Trimming removed 5 bases at V and 9 bases at J, with 3 bases between. The CDR3 length is 9 residues. CDR1 SEHNR and CDR2 FQNEAQ come from the germline V gene (reference sequence). CDR3 bases: TGTGCCAGCAGCCTAACGCAGTATTTT. Translated: CASSLTQYF.

The chain couples TRBV10-3 to TRBJ1-1, with 9 bases fitting TRBD1. Unmatched junction bases numbered 9, after V lost 6 bases and J lost 4 bases. CDR3 size: 15 residues. In germline, CDR1 is ENHRY, CDR2 SYGVKD. The CDR3 nucleotides read TGTGCCATCAGCCTAACGGGACAGGGCGCCACTGAAGCTTTCTTT. It is translated as CAISLTGQGATEAFF.

This clonotype came up a few times. The rearrangement uses TRBV28 and TRBJ1-5; maybe TRBD1 (6 bases). Deletions cut 2 bases from V and 1 base from J, with 21 bases between. This CDR3 has 19 residues. The germline V gene encodes CDR1 MDHEN and CDR2 SYDVKM. CDR3 region: CASSLLSGGRSLSNQPQHF. The DNA of the CDR3 is TGTGCCAGCAGTTTACTATCGGGGGGGCGATCCCTAAGCAATCAGCCCCAGCATTTT.

This clonotype showed up many times. This chain links TRBV19 with TRBJ2-1; no firm D call. Germline V CDR1 and CDR2: LNHDA, SQIVND (reference sequence). The V end was cut by 5 bases, the J end by 4 bases, with 6 bases between. The CDR3 loop spans 12 amino acids. CDR3 sequence (DNA): TGTGCCAGTAGTGTTTCTTACAATGAGCAGTTCTTC. The encoded protein is CASSVSYNEQFF. Together with reference TRBV19 and TRBJ2-1, the CDR3 gives the full variable domain: DGGITQSPKYLFRKEGQNVTLSCEQNLNHDAMYWYRQDPGQGLRLIYYSQIVNDFQKGDIAEGYSVSREKKESFPLTVTSAQKNPTAFYLCASSVSYNEQFFGPGTRLTVL.

The gene calls are TRBV5-1 and TRBJ2-3, with 10 bases matching TRBD2. Trimming at V came to 2 bases and at J to 7 bases, leaving 10 bases not matched to a gene. This CDR3 spans 16 amino acids. The germline CDR1 and CDR2 sequences are SGHRS and YFSETQ. CDR3 protein: CASSLSTSGVLNTQYF. The CDR3 DNA reads TGCGCCAGCAGCTTATCTACTAGCGGGGTACTCAATACGCAGTATTTT.